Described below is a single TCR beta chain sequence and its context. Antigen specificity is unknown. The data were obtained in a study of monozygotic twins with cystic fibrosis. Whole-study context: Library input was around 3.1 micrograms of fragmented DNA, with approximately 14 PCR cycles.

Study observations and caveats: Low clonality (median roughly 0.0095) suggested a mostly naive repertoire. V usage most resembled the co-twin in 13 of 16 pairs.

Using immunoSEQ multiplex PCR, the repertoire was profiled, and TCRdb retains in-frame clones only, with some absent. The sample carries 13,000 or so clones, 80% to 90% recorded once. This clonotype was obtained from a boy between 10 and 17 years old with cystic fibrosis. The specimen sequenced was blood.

CDR3 DNA: TGTGCCAGCAGCTCGGAAGACAGCCTGAATCAGCCCCAGCATTTT. This translates into CASSSEDSLNQPQHF. The genes are TRBV5-5 and TRBJ1-5, with a possible D match to TRBD1 (5 bases). Trimming removed 3 bases at V and 4 bases at J, with 14 bases between. The CDR3 runs 15 residues. CDR1 and CDR2 from the germline V gene are SGHKS and YYEKEE (reference sequence).